This is a list of T cell receptor beta chains from one sample in a study of CD8+ T cells in alopecia areata. Sequenced by immunoSEQ multiplex PCR; TCRdb stores in-frame clones only, minus some. The data contain about 270,000 clones, roughly 63% of them seen just once; the ten biggest clones take up 0.75% to 0.95%. The material sequenced was CD4+ T cells sorted from blood, taken between weeks 51 and 52, from a patient treated with tofacitinib. The origin of the receptors is a human donor with alopecia areata. Both conserved end residues are part of each CDR3. The order of the fields is CDR3 DNA, CDR3 protein, clone size, D gene, V gene, J gene. The D gene is left open where the match is weak. Only some rows state a clone size, as once, few, many or a class for expanded clones.

CDR3 DNA: TGCAGCGTCACGGGACGGGTGAACACTGAAGCTTTCTTT; CDR3 protein: CSVTGRVNTEAFF; clone size: few; D gene: NA; V gene: TRBV29-1; J gene: TRBJ1-1
CDR3 DNA: TGTGCCACCAGCAGGTCCGGGGGAGAGACCCAGTACTTC; CDR3 protein: CATSRSGGETQYF; clone size: NA; D gene: NA; V gene: TRBV15; J gene: TRBJ2-5
CDR3 DNA: TGTGCCAGCACCATCCGGGACAGGAAGTTTTGGGATGAGCAGTTCTTC; CDR3 protein: CASTIRDRKFWDEQFF; clone size: few; D gene: TRBD1; V gene: TRBV9; J gene: TRBJ2-1
CDR3 DNA: TGTGCCAGCAGCTCTAGCGGGGAGGGACGAGAGACCCAGTACTTC; CDR3 protein: CASSSSGEGRETQYF; clone size: NA; D gene: TRBD2; V gene: TRBV5-6; J gene: TRBJ2-5
CDR3 DNA: TGTGCCAGCTCACCGAAAGACGAGCAGTACTTC; CDR3 protein: CASSPKDEQYF; clone size: NA; D gene: NA; V gene: TRBV18; J gene: TRBJ2-7
CDR3 DNA: TGTGCCAGCAGTGAAAATCAGATTATGAACACTGAAGCTTTCTTT; CDR3 protein: CASSENQIMNTEAFF; clone size: NA; D gene: NA; V gene: TRBV6-1; J gene: TRBJ1-1
CDR3 DNA: TGTGCCAGCAGCCCGGGCCCAGGTCGGAATCAGCCCCAGCATTTT; CDR3 protein: CASSPGPGRNQPQHF; clone size: NA; D gene: NA; V gene: TRBV5-6; J gene: TRBJ1-5
CDR3 DNA: TGTGCCAGCAGTGAAGCGGGAGAAATCAAGCCCCAGCATTTT; CDR3 protein: CASSEAGEIKPQHF; clone size: NA; D gene: NA; V gene: TRBV2; J gene: TRBJ1-5
CDR3 DNA: TGCGCCAGCAGCCAAGATCAAGGGGAGGCTGGCTACACCTTC; CDR3 protein: CASSQDQGEAGYTF; clone size: NA; D gene: NA; V gene: TRBV4-3; J gene: TRBJ1-2
CDR3 DNA: TGTGCCAGCAGCTCTGGCAGGGCGTACGAGCAGTACTTC; CDR3 protein: CASSSGRAYEQYF; clone size: once; D gene: NA; V gene: TRBV7-2; J gene: TRBJ2-7
CDR3 DNA: TGTGCCAGCAGTTACTCGACCGGGGGGCGGGGCTATGGCTACACCTTC; CDR3 protein: CASSYSTGGRGYGYTF; clone size: NA; D gene: NA; V gene: TRBV6-5; J gene: TRBJ1-2
CDR3 DNA: TGTGCCAGCAGCTTGGGTCAGGGGGGACACAATGAGCAGTTCTTC; CDR3 protein: CASSLGQGGHNEQFF; clone size: NA; D gene: NA; V gene: TRBV5-4; J gene: TRBJ2-1
CDR3 DNA: TGTGCCAGCACTCGTGACAGGTGGGACTATGGCTACACCTTC; CDR3 protein: CASTRDRWDYGYTF; clone size: NA; D gene: NA; V gene: TRBV19; J gene: TRBJ1-2
CDR3 DNA: TGCGCCAGCAGCCGTACAGGGGACGGTGAGCAGTTCTTC; CDR3 protein: CASSRTGDGEQFF; clone size: NA; D gene: TRBD1; V gene: TRBV5-1; J gene: TRBJ2-1
CDR3 DNA: TGTGCCAGCAGCAGTATGAAACAGACCTCTAACTATGGCTACACCTTC; CDR3 protein: CASSSMKQTSNYGYTF; clone size: NA; D gene: NA; V gene: TRBV5-4; J gene: TRBJ1-2
CDR3 DNA: TGCAGCGTTGAGCGGGCCAGGTTCGATAACTATGGCTACACCTTC; CDR3 protein: CSVERARFDNYGYTF; clone size: NA; D gene: NA; V gene: TRBV29-1; J gene: TRBJ1-2
CDR3 DNA: TGTGCCAGCAGTTTATATCGCCGGGACACTGAAGCTTTCTTT; CDR3 protein: CASSLYRRDTEAFF; clone size: once; D gene: NA; V gene: TRBV27; J gene: TRBJ1-1